This T cell receptor (beta chain) was observed in a study of blood T cell repertoires in COVID-19. Overall study context: Samples representing acute and convalescent COVID-19 were sourced from the United States, Italy and Spain. From T cells, B-cell-depleted T cells, or PBMCs came the material, which was cDNA or gDNA.

Original analysis: By means of reference gene primer amplification, nucleated cell counts were estimated. Sequenced by immunoSEQ multiplex PCR; TCRdb stores in-frame clones only, minus some. That table gives V, J and clone size, and the DNA gave D and trimming. This table holds 70,000 to 90,000 clones, approximately 85% found once. The sequence came from a man aged 50-60 years with active COVID-19. The sequencing sample was made of peripheral blood.

The CDR3 coding sequence is TGTGCCAGCAGTTTATCTCGCAGGGAGGGACCCTATGGCTACACCTTC. The encoded protein is CASSLSRREGPYGYTF. The chain recombines TRBV28 with TRBJ1-2; possibly TRBD1 for D (5 bases). This CDR3 has 16 residues. V lost 1 base and J 4 bases, leaving 16 bases between the germline ends. Germline values: CDR1 MDHEN, CDR2 SYDVKM.